The subject of this entry is one T cell receptor (beta chain). As yet, its antigen is unknown. Incorporated into the TCR beta cDNA libraries were unique molecular identifiers, which served to reduce PCR and sequencing biases. Each batch of 1 to 10 million T cells produced hundreds of thousands of cDNA molecules. TCRdb called the PCR reads again in MiXCR, with one record for every CDR3 protein. The profile shows about 770,000 distinct CDR3 sequences, approximately 44% of them singletons. CDR3 size: 13 residues. This record comes from a study of post-analysis software for immune sequencing data. The overall study: Included among the disease courses, which were recorded for the cohort, were relapsing-remitting, secondary progressive and progressive-relapsing multiple sclerosis. Study conclusions and caveats: About 5 TRBV segments (TRBV5-6, TRBV5-1 and TRBV20-1 among them) occurred more frequently in patients than in controls.

The receptor was derived from a girl aged 5-17 years with multiple sclerosis. This rearrangement joins TRBV12-3 or TRBV12-4 to TRBJ2-1; D not resolved. The J call is in doubt because the DNA end fits TRBJ2-7 better. The sequenced sample was blood. CDR3 in amino acids: CASSLRTPSEQYF. In nucleotides, the CDR3 is TGTGCCAGCAGCCTCAGGACCCCCTCCGAGCAGTACTTC.